These 19 T cell receptor beta chains share one sample of origin, sequenced in a study of blood T cell repertoires in COVID-19. The data were produced by immunoSEQ multiplex PCR, yet TCRdb's version contains in-frame clones alone and is incomplete. The data contain hundreds of thousands of clones, approximately 79% of them singletons. Sequencing was performed on peripheral blood. Receptors originate from a woman in her thirties or forties with active or convalescent COVID-19.

At least ten counts were recorded for this clone. J is TRBJ1-1 and V is TRBV10-3; tentatively, D is TRBD1 (6 bases). CDR3 length: 15 residues. The V gene's germline CDR1 is ENHRY and CDR2 SYGVKD. Trimming removed 10 bases at V and 0 bases at J, with 18 bases between. The CDR3 spells CATGPTGSMNTEAFF. The CDR3 region has the DNA TGTGCCACCGGCCCCACAGGGAGCATGAACACTGAAGCTTTCTTT.

V gene TRBV5-6 combines with J gene TRBJ2-7; no clear D. This CDR3 has 12 residues. The germline CDR1 and CDR2 sequences are SGHDT and YYEEEE. V lost 6 bases to trimming and J lost 6 bases, with 13 bases between them. This CDR3 reads CASKRPTGEQYF. DNA for the CDR3: TGTGCCAGCAAGCGTCCTACTGGCGAGCAGTACTTC.

The rearrangement joins TRBV6-5 to TRBJ2-3, with a tentative D call TRBD2 (5 bases). Trimming stripped 6 bases from V and 0 bases from J, with 13 bases between. The CDR3 has 15 residues. CDR1 and CDR2 (germline): MNHEY, SVGAGI. The CDR3 nucleotides are TGTGCCAGCAGGGGAAGCGGTTACAGCACAGATACGCAGTATTTT. As protein: CASRGSGYSTDTQYF.

The chain carries TRBV7-9 and TRBJ1-1; D gene unclear. Trimming removed 1 base from V and 10 bases from J, with 7 bases in between. The CDR3 runs 11 residues. CDR1 and CDR2 (germline): SEHNR, FQNEAQ (reference sequence). The CDR3 here is CASSLEPGAFF. CDR3 sequence (DNA): TGTGCCAGCAGCTTAGAGCCGGGAGCTTTCTTT.

This chain links TRBV7-2 with TRBJ1-2; D call uncertain. V lost 4 bases and J lost 6, with 9 bases in between. The CDR3 length is 12 residues. Germline CDR1 reads SGHTA; CDR2 reads FQGNSA. As DNA, the CDR3 is TGTGCCAGCAGCTCCTACCCGAATGGCTACACCTTC. Encoded protein: CASSSYPNGYTF.

The chain joins TRBV30 to TRBJ1-2, with D tentatively TRBD1 (6 bases). V dropped 3 bases and J dropped 4 bases, with 12 bases sitting between them. The CDR3 has 13 residues. Germline assignment: CDR1 GTSNPN and CDR2 SVGIG (reference sequence). The CDR3 DNA is TGTGCCTGGAGGGCAACAGGGCTCTATGGCTACACCTTC. Residues: CAWRATGLYGYTF.

In nucleotides, the CDR3 is TGTGCCAGCAGCCACTCCGGGACAGGGCGCAATGAGCAGTTCTTC. It encodes CASSHSGTGRNEQFF. The chain has TRBV7-7 and TRBJ2-1; the match to TRBD1 covers 9 bases. Germline trimming cut 5 bases from V and 6 bases from J; bases unmatched to any gene: 8. CDR1 is SSHAT and CDR2 is FNYEAQ in the germline V gene (reference sequence). The CDR3 contains 15 residues.

The V gene is TRBV19, the J gene TRBJ1-2; perhaps TRBD1 as D (6 bases). Trimming took 0 bases from V and 4 from J, leaving 12 bases between them. The CDR3 contains 15 residues. Germline values: CDR1 LNHDA, CDR2 SQIVND (reference sequence). The CDR3 nucleotides are TGTGCCAGTAGTATAGATCCGACAGGTACCTATGGCTACACCTTC. It codes for CASSIDPTGTYGYTF.

This clone is a singleton in its sample. This rearrangement joins TRBV6-5 to TRBJ2-5; the match to TRBD2 covers 7 bases. V trimming: 10 bases; J trimming: 1 base; junction bases outside the gene matches: 12. CDR1 MNHEY and CDR2 SVGAGI come from the germline V gene. CDR3 length: 15 residues. CDR3 protein: CATREGSGPQETQYF. As DNA, the CDR3 is TGTGCCACCAGGGAGGGCTCCGGGCCCCAAGAGACCCAGTACTTC.

The chain recombines TRBV6-5 with TRBJ1-2; D remains unclear. Trimming pared 6 bases from V and 4 bases from J, leaving 15 bases between. The germline CDR1 and CDR2 sequences are MNHEY and SVGAGI. The CDR3 covers 14 residues. CDR3 sequence reads: CASSSLRGGYGYTF. CDR3 DNA: TGTGCCAGCAGCTCTCTCCGGGGAGGCTATGGCTACACCTTC.

This chain joins TRBV7-3 and TRBJ2-3; possibly TRBD1 for D (6 bases). The CDR3 is made up of 13 amino acids. CDR1 is SGHTA and CDR2 is FQGTGA in the germline V gene. V dropped 6 bases and J dropped 4 bases, with 11 bases sitting between them. The CDR3: CASSSTGSDTQYF. In DNA, the CDR3 is TGTGCCAGCAGTTCAACAGGGTCAGATACGCAGTATTTT.

The table lists this clone with a count of one. The chain carries TRBV5-1 and TRBJ1-1, with 8 nucleotides matching TRBD1. The CDR3 runs 15 residues. J lost 6 bases, V lost 0 bases, and 7 bases had no gene match. The germline V gene has CDR1 SGHRS and CDR2 YFSETQ. The CDR3 reads CASSLGGAGGPEAFF. The CDR3 DNA reads as TGCGCCAGCAGCTTGGGGGGTGCAGGGGGCCCTGAAGCTTTCTTT.

The rearrangement links TRBV5-1 to TRBJ2-5, with 14 positions matching TRBD2. The CDR3 runs to 16 residues. V lost 4 bases to trimming and J lost 2 bases; unmatched junction nucleotides: 4. Per germline, CDR1 SGHRS and CDR2 YFSETQ. The CDR3 DNA is TGCGCCAGCAGCATCGGACTAGCGGGGGGACAAGAGACCCAGTACTTC. Protein sequence: CASSIGLAGGQETQYF.

V gene TRBV2 combines with J gene TRBJ2-3; 9 nucleotides align to TRBD1. V gave up 5 bases and J gave up 4 bases; unmatched junction bases: 7. CDR1 is SNHLY and CDR2 is FYNNEI in the germline V gene. This CDR3 comprises 15 residues. The CDR3 sequence is CASSPGQGNADTQYF. DNA of the CDR3: TGTGCCAGCAGTCCGGGACAGGGTAACGCAGATACGCAGTATTTT. Full variable domain (remainder filled in from reference TRBV2 and TRBJ2-3): EPEVTQTPSHQVTQMGQEVILRCVPISNHLYFYWYRQILGQKVEFLVSFYNNEISEKSEIFDDQFSVERPDGSNFTLKIRSTKLEDSAMYFCASSPGQGNADTQYFGPGTRLTVL.

CDR3 nucleotide sequence: TGTGCCAGTAGCGGTCCCATCACTGAAGCTTTCTTT. Translating gives CASSGPITEAFF. The chain recombines TRBV19 with TRBJ1-1; D is undetermined. The CDR3 has 12 residues. V lost 6 bases to trimming and J lost 4 bases, with 9 bases between them. CDR1 is LNHDA, CDR2 SQIVND, per germline (reference sequence).

The rearrangement uses TRBV2 and TRBJ2-3; D perhaps matches TRBD2 (6 bases). The CDR3 covers 13 residues. V lost 7 bases and J lost 2, with 10 bases in between. The V gene's germline CDR1 is SNHLY and CDR2 FYNNEI. CDR3 amino acids: CASNGGDTDTQYF. The CDR3 DNA reads TGTGCCAGCAATGGAGGGGACACAGATACGCAGTATTTT.

The chain joins TRBV5-4 to TRBJ1-6; tentative D call: TRBD1 (6 bases). This CDR3 has 14 amino acids. V was shortened by 0 bases and J by 8 bases, with 9 bases between the two germline ends. Looked up from germline, CDR1 is SGHNT and CDR2 is YYREEE (reference sequence). The DNA for the CDR3 is TGTGCCAGCAGCTTGGAGTCAGGGGATTCACCCCTCCACTTT. Its translation: CASSLESGDSPLHF.

J is TRBJ2-7 and V is TRBV7-2; 10 bases line up with TRBD2. The length of the CDR3 is 14 residues. CDR1 is SGHTA and CDR2 is FQGNSA in the germline V gene. V was clipped by 5 bases and J by 1 base; unmatched bases: 2. CDR3 DNA sequence: TGTGCCAGCAGCATTAGCGGGGGGTCCTACGAGCAGTACTTC. Translating gives CASSISGGSYEQYF.

Notes on this clone: A junction boundary mismatches the germline segment, possibly from a read error. Different DNA sequences within this sample yield the same CDR3. The CDR3 sequence: CASKTEGTAFF. The CDR3 region has the DNA TGTGCCAGTAAAACTGAGGGTACGGCTTTTTTT. The gene calls are TRBV19 and TRBJ1-1; no firm D call. The CDR3 sequence is 11 residues long. Germline V gene data show CDR1 as LNHDA and CDR2 as SQIVND (reference sequence).